This T cell receptor (beta chain) comes out of a study of blood T cell repertoires in COVID-19. Participants came from some 23 US areas, aged about 18 to 95 years. Cohorts were determined from participant-reported clinical history. Germline V gives CDR1 LGHDT, CDR2 YNNKEL (reference sequence). This CDR3 contains 17 residues. V dropped 4 bases and J dropped 3; count of bases not matched to a gene: 12. The protocol was immunoSEQ multiplex PCR, while the TCRdb copy is restricted to in-frame clones and leaves out a portion. The sample has around 310,000 clones, roughly nine tenths seen once. The sequence came from a woman under 40 who had recovered from COVID-19. The chain carries TRBV3-1 (or the pseudogene TRBV3-2) and TRBJ2-3, with 8 bases identical to TRBD2. The sequenced sample consisted of PBMCs or T cells enriched from blood (not recorded which). The CDR3 coding sequence is TGTGCCAGCAGCCTGATACGACTAGCGAGATCAACAGATACGCAGTATTTT. This sequence encodes CASSLIRLARSTDTQYF.